This T cell receptor beta chain was sequenced in a study of T cells in Graves' hyperthyroidism and ophthalmopathy. Study findings and constraints: Appearing also in blood were most of the thyroid clonotypes expanded above 0.001.

Germline V CDR1 and CDR2: DFQATT, SNEGSKA (reference sequence). The CDR3 is 11 residues long. Trimming took off 4 bases at V and 2 bases at J, with 6 bases between the two ends. In the case of this clonotype: Its antigen is unidentified.

Regions amplified from RNA transcripts were the TCR beta CDR3 regions. HTBI primers were employed in a first-round RT-PCR of the TCR CDR3. MiXCR, applied by TCRdb to the multiplex PCR reads, yields one record per CDR3 protein. This sample has roughly 500,000 distinct CDR3 sequences, with approximately 16% found just once. At least 3 on the Clinical Activity Score was recorded for ophthalmopathy patients, who also had NOSPECS grade at least 4 and duration under 3 months. Exclusion followed for patients with uncontrolled infection, other autoimmune disease, pregnancy or lactation. The PBMCs were sourced from fresh peripheral blood (around 9.3 ml).

This receptor was identified in a woman aged 25 to 45 with Graves' ophthalmopathy. Sequencing was done on a sample of blood. The chain employs TRBV20-1 and TRBJ2-7; no clear D gene. CDR3 sequence reads: CSATDAYEQYF. CDR3 in DNA: TGCAGTGCTACAGATGCCTACGAGCAGTACTTC.